Listed below are T cell receptor beta chains from one sample, sequenced in a study of blood T cell repertoires in COVID-19. Assay: immunoSEQ multiplex PCR; the TCRdb copy retains only in-frame clones and omits some. The data hold some 190,000 clones, with around four fifths observed a single time. The sequencing sample was made of peripheral blood. All receptors derive from a woman in her 70s with active or convalescent COVID-19. Each CDR3 is given with its conserved first and last residue.

V gene	J gene	CDR3 protein
TRBV10-3	TRBJ2-7	CAISESKDRGGEQYF
TRBV30	TRBJ1-4	CAWGGREKLFF
TRBV9	TRBJ2-3	CASSSTPSTSGSPDTQYF
TRBV5-6	TRBJ2-7	CASGLGQMARYEQYF
TRBV30	TRBJ2-7	CAWSPGSDLYEQYF
TRBV29-1	TRBJ1-1	CSVVTGTNTEAFF
TRBV27	TRBJ2-3	CASSPRRTPDTQYF
TRBV10-3	TRBJ1-1	CAITRDINTEAFF
TRBV12-3/TRBV12-4	TRBJ2-5	CASSFRGRETQYF
TRBV4-2	TRBJ2-3	CASSQVAGRTDTQYF
TRBV10-2	TRBJ2-1	CASSVKGGGEQFF
TRBV18	TRBJ2-3	CASSPPVLGTDTQYF
TRBV18	TRBJ1-2	CASSPPVQGAVNGYTF
TRBV18	TRBJ2-6	CASSGEIGSNVLTF
TRBV19	TRBJ1-4	CASSRAGTDGNEKLFF
TRBV3-1/TRBV3-2	TRBJ1-1	CASYHGQGGEAFF
TRBV9	TRBJ2-2	CASSTENTGELFF
TRBV19	TRBJ2-3	CASSIGGADTQYF
TRBV6-5	TRBJ2-1	CASSLPGLPYNEQFF